These T cell receptor beta chains were read from a single sample in a study of blood T cell repertoires in COVID-19. Produced via immunoSEQ multiplex PCR; TCRdb's table is partial and in-frame only. The sample consists of under 250,000 clones, around 83% of them appearing once. The sequenced sample was PBMCs or T cells enriched from blood (not recorded which). These receptors were obtained from a woman aged 40 to 49 with acute COVID-19. Each CDR3 is given with its conserved first and last residue. D genes are given only for firm matches. Only some rows state a clone size, as once, few, many or a class for expanded clones.

V gene	D gene	CDR3 length	J gene	clone size	CDR3 DNA	CDR3 protein
TRBV4-2	TRBD1	15	TRBJ1-2	NA	TGTGCCAGCAGCCAGGGGACAGGACTTAACTATGGCTACACCTTC	CASSQGTGLNYGYTF
TRBV19	NA	16	TRBJ1-4	once	TGTGCCACCACGTCGGGGGGGGATATTGGAAATGAAAAACTGTTTTTT	CATTSGGDIGNEKLFF
TRBV28	NA	16	TRBJ1-5	NA	TGTGCCAGCAGTTTCATGGGGCAGGGTAGGGATCAGCCCCAGCATTTT	CASSFMGQGRDQPQHF
TRBV5-6	TRBD1	16	TRBJ1-1	NA	TGTGCCAGCAGAGACGGACAGGGCCCCCTCAACACTGAAGCTTTCTTT	CASRDGQGPLNTEAFF
TRBV7-2	TRBD2	14	TRBJ2-7	NA	TGTGCCAGCAAGCCTCGACTAGCGACCTACGAGCAGTACTTC	CASKPRLATYEQYF
TRBV11-2	TRBD1	13	TRBJ2-7	few	TGTGCCAGCAGCCACGGACAGGCCTACGAGCAGTACTTC	CASSHGQAYEQYF
TRBV11-3	NA	14	TRBJ2-1	NA	TGTGCCAGCAGCACGACGGGGGCCTACAATGAGCAGTTCTTC	CASSTTGAYNEQFF
TRBV4-2	TRBD1	13	TRBJ1-1	NA	TGTGCCAGCAGCCAGCCTACAGGGGGCTTGGCTTTCTTT	CASSQPTGGLAFF
TRBV29-1	NA	13	TRBJ1-3	few	TGCAGCGCCCAACGGGGATCTGGAAACACCATATATTTT	CSAQRGSGNTIYF
TRBV27	NA	17	TRBJ1-1	NA	TGTGCCAGCAGTTTAGAGGTAGTCCGGGGGGGTAGGACTGAAGCTTTCTTT	CASSLEVVRGGRTEAFF
TRBV4-1	NA	15	TRBJ1-3	NA	TGCGCCAGCAGCCAAGATTTGGGGACACGGGACACCATATATTTT	CASSQDLGTRDTIYF
TRBV7-3	NA	17	TRBJ2-2	NA	TGTGCCAGCAGCTTAACTTCAAACGGGGGTCGATCCGGGGAGCTGTTTTTT	CASSLTSNGGRSGELFF
TRBV3-1/TRBV3-2	NA	15	TRBJ2-1	NA	TGTGCCAGCAGCCAAGCGGGGGTCGATCCCAATGAGCAGTTCTTC	CASSQAGVDPNEQFF
TRBV3-1/TRBV3-2	NA	16	TRBJ1-1	NA	TGTGCCAGCAGCCAAGATGACGGGACTCCCGACGCTGAAGCTTTCTTT	CASSQDDGTPDAEAFF
TRBV27	TRBD2	16	TRBJ2-7	once	TGTGCCAGCAGTTTATATACTAGCGGGGTTGCCTACGAGCAGTACTTC	CASSLYTSGVAYEQYF
TRBV5-6	TRBD1	15	TRBJ1-5	NA	TGTGCCAGCAGCTGGGGGCCGACAGGGGAGCGGCCCCAGCATTTT	CASSWGPTGERPQHF
TRBV7-9	NA	15	TRBJ2-1	NA	TGTGCCAGCAGCTTAGGCCTCGGGGCCTACAATGAGCAGTTCTTC	CASSLGLGAYNEQFF
TRBV6-6	TRBD2	21	TRBJ2-1	once	TGTGCCAGCAGACGAATCACAATCGGGACTAGCACCATGGGGGCTTACAATGAGCAGTTCTTC	CASRRITIGTSTMGAYNEQFF
TRBV5-1	NA	14	TRBJ2-5	NA	TGCGCCAGCAGCTTGGGGGTAGCTGGAGAGACCCAGTACTTC	CASSLGVAGETQYF
TRBV30	NA	12	TRBJ1-1	NA	TGTGCCTGGACGGAGTTGGGCACTGAAGCTTTCTTT	CAWTELGTEAFF
TRBV5-1	NA	13	TRBJ1-5	NA	TGCGCCAGCAGCTTGGGAGCGGAACAGCCCCAGCATTTT	CASSLGAEQPQHF
TRBV18	NA	13	TRBJ1-2	NA	TGTGCCAGCTCAGTTCAGGGTTACTATGGCTACACCTTC	CASSVQGYYGYTF
TRBV30	TRBD1	13	TRBJ1-2	few	TGTGCCTGGACCCTATGGGGACAGGAGTTCTACACCTTC	CAWTLWGQEFYTF
TRBV15	NA	13	TRBJ2-2	NA	TGTGCCACCAGCAGATCCAGGACAGGGGAGCTGTTTTTT	CATSRSRTGELFF
TRBV4-1	NA	19	TRBJ1-5	NA	TGCGCCAGCAGCCAGAAAGCCCTGCCGGGGACAAAACACAATCAGCCCCAGCATTTT	CASSQKALPGTKHNQPQHF
TRBV6-5	TRBD1	14	TRBJ1-1	NA	TGTGCCAGCAGGGGGACAGGGGGAAACACTGAAGCTTTCTTT	CASRGTGGNTEAFF
TRBV28	TRBD1	16	TRBJ1-6	NA	TGTGCCAGCAGTTTAGGGACAGGGCTTCATAATTCACCCCTCCACTTT	CASSLGTGLHNSPLHF
TRBV18	NA	15	TRBJ2-7	NA	TGTGCCAGCTCACCACCCCCAGGCTTCACCTACGAGCAGTACTTC	CASSPPPGFTYEQYF
TRBV14	NA	18	TRBJ2-3	NA	TGTGCCAGCAGCCAAGATCAGGTCGGGAGTCCGAGGGCAGATACGCAGTATTTT	CASSQDQVGSPRADTQYF
TRBV5-1	TRBD2	16	TRBJ2-3	once	TGCGCCAGCAGTAAGGGGACTAGCGGGAGCGCAGATACGCAGTATTTT	CASSKGTSGSADTQYF
TRBV19	TRBD2	15	TRBJ2-1	NA	TGTGCCACCAGATTTAGCGGGAGGAATGGGAATGAGCAGTTCTTC	CATRFSGRNGNEQFF
TRBV11-2	NA	14	TRBJ1-2	NA	TGTGCCAGCAGCCGAAAGCAGGGTAGCTATGGCTACACCTTC	CASSRKQGSYGYTF
TRBV28	NA	16	TRBJ2-1	once	TGTGCCAGCAGCTATAACAGGTATGGCTCCTACAATGAGCAGTTCTTC	CASSYNRYGSYNEQFF
TRBV14	TRBD1	16	TRBJ1-4	NA	TGTGCCAGCAGCCGACTCGGGACAGGGGCTAATGAAAAACTGTTTTTT	CASSRLGTGANEKLFF
TRBV27	TRBD2	15	TRBJ2-1	few	TGTGCCAGCAGTTTAGGGACTAGCGGGAACAATGAGCAGTTCTTC	CASSLGTSGNNEQFF
TRBV14	TRBD1	16	TRBJ1-2	few	TGTGCCAGCAGCCAAGGAGGACAGGGGGCTAACTATGGCTACACCTTC	CASSQGGQGANYGYTF
TRBV28	NA	14	TRBJ1-1	NA	TGTGCCAGCAGAACGCTACAGGGAACCACTGAAGCTTTCTTT	CASRTLQGTTEAFF
TRBV7-3	TRBD2	18	TRBJ2-1	few	TGTGCCAGCAGCTTAAAAAGCCCCCTAGCGGGAGGTACTAATGAGCAGTTCTTC	CASSLKSPLAGGTNEQFF
TRBV5-1	TRBD1	14	TRBJ1-2	NA	TGCGCCAGCAGCGGAGGACAGGGATTTTATGGCTACACCTTC	CASSGGQGFYGYTF
TRBV5-1	NA	13	TRBJ2-7	NA	TGCGCCAGCAGCTTGTTTAGAGACTACAAGCAGTACTTC	CASSLFRDYKQYF
TRBV5-1	NA	15	TRBJ2-2	NA	TGCGCCAGCAGCTCGGGACACAGCGGCACCGGGGAGCTGTTTTTT	CASSSGHSGTGELFF
TRBV5-5	NA	15	TRBJ1-3	NA	TGTGCCAGCAGCTTGTCCATCCAGTCTGGAAACACCATATATTTT	CASSLSIQSGNTIYF